This T cell receptor (beta chain) was sequenced in a study of blood T cells in healthy people across ages. Using a J-beta primer mix together with a sample-barcoded 5' primer, a second PCR was run for roughly 6 to 12 cycles. TCRdb reanalysed the 5' RACE reads using MiXCR and keeps one entry per CDR3 protein. The sample carries just under 550,000 distinct CDR3 sequences, less than 25% recorded once. This clonotype was observed a few times. These data were also filed under a second study, of T cells of mothers and their children.

This TCR came from a boy between 5 and 17 years old in good health. The sequenced material came from blood.

CDR3 in amino acids: CASSQEGGGGNTIYF. In nucleotides, the CDR3 is TGTGCCAGCAGCCAAGAAGGAGGGGGCGGAAACACCATATATTTT. J is TRBJ1-3 and V is TRBV14, with 7 bases fitting TRBD1. From germline, CDR1 is SGHDN and CDR2 FVKESK. V was pared by 0 bases and J by 4 bases, with 3 bases of the junction left unmatched. The CDR3 length is 15 residues.